A selection of T cell receptor beta chains follows, all from one sample in a study of neurological immune-mediated disorders. MiXCR was run by TCRdb on the 5' RACE reads, yielding one entry per CDR3 protein. The table has approximately 38,000 distinct CDR3 sequences, around 7% seen once. Sequenced sample: CD4+ T cells from blood. The receptors derive from a man aged 50 to 60 in good health. CDR3s include the opening cysteine and the closing phenylalanine or tryptophan. A D gene is named only where the DNA matches it firmly. Size is omitted from some rows. Given values are once, few, many or a class for expanded clones.

clone_size j_call v_call d_call cdr3_nt cdr3_aa
many TRBJ2-1 TRBV5-1 TRBD1 TGCGCCAGCAGCCTCAGGGACAGCCTCGATGAGCAGTTCTTC CASSLRDSLDEQFF
many TRBJ2-5 TRBV5-1 TRBD1 TGCGCCAGCAGCAGATCGGGACAGGGCGCGCAAGAGACCCAGTACTTC CASSRSGQGAQETQYF
many TRBJ2-5 TRBV12-3/TRBV12-4 - TGTGCCAGCAGTTTTACAGATCAAGAGACCCAGTACTTC CASSFTDQETQYF
many TRBJ2-2 TRBV3-1 TRBD2 TGTGCCAGCAGCCAAGGTGGCCTAGCGGGGAACACCGGGGAGCTGTTTTTT CASSQGGLAGNTGELFF
many TRBJ2-7 TRBV5-1 TRBD2 TGCGCCAGCAGCTCTGGGGGGCTAGCGGGAGTTTCGGAGCAGTACTTC CASSSGGLAGVSEQYF
- TRBJ2-7 TRBV4-1 - TGCGCCAGCAGCAAACGCTTAGAAAACGGCGGTTCCTACGAGCAGTACTTC CASSKRLENGGSYEQYF
many TRBJ2-5 TRBV7-9 - TGTGCCAGCGACGGAGCTCGGGAGACCCAGTACTTC CASDGARETQYF
many TRBJ1-3 TRBV12-3/TRBV12-4 TRBD1 TGTGCCAGCAGCCGGGACAGGGTGAAGGGAAACACCATATATTTT CASSRDRVKGNTIYF
- TRBJ2-1 TRBV3-1 TRBD1 TGTGCCAGCAGCCATCCTTGGACAGGGGGCCCGGGACCGACCTACAATGAGCAGTTCTTC CASSHPWTGGPGPTYNEQFF
many TRBJ1-2 TRBV5-1 - TGCGCCAGCAGCTTGGCGTCAGGGGTGGATGGCTACACCTTC CASSLASGVDGYTF
many TRBJ2-1 TRBV5-5 - TGTGCCAGCAGAGAAGCGTGGGTAGGGGAGCAGTTCTTC CASREAWVGEQFF
many TRBJ2-5 TRBV5-1 TRBD2 TGCGCCAGCAGCTCGGCTAGCGGGATTCAAGAGACCCAGTACTTC CASSSASGIQETQYF
many TRBJ1-1 TRBV10-3 - TGTGCCATCAGTCAGGGGAACACTGAAGCTTTCTTT CAISQGNTEAFF
many TRBJ1-5 TRBV20-1 - TGCAGTGCCTCACCCTTACAGGGAATTAGCAATCAGCCCCAGCATTTT CSASPLQGISNQPQHF
many TRBJ2-7 TRBV20-1 TRBD2 TGCAGTGCTAGAGATCAACTAGCGGGAAACGAGCAGTACTTC CSARDQLAGNEQYF
many TRBJ2-1 TRBV27 TRBD2 TGTGCCAGCAGGACGGCGGGAGGGCCTTACAATGAGCAGTTCTTC CASRTAGGPYNEQFF
many TRBJ1-1 TRBV10-3 TRBD1 TGTGCCATCCGAGGGACAGGGGGCACTGAAGCTTTCTTT CAIRGTGGTEAFF
many TRBJ2-7 TRBV20-1 TRBD1 TGCAGTGCTCCCCGGCGAGGACAGGGGGCCTACGAGCAGTACTTC CSAPRRGQGAYEQYF
many TRBJ2-7 TRBV20-1 TRBD1 TGCAGTGCTTGGGACAGGGGGCAAAACGAGCAGTACTTC CSAWDRGQNEQYF
many TRBJ2-7 TRBV18 TRBD1 TGTGCCAGCTCACCTCCCCAGGGGGCTGTGTACGAGCAGTACTTC CASSPPQGAVYEQYF